A selection of T cell receptor beta chains follows, all from one sample in a study of T cells in Graves' hyperthyroidism and ophthalmopathy. TCRdb reprocessed the multiplex PCR reads via MiXCR and lists one record per CDR3 protein. The sample contains approximately 600,000 distinct CDR3 sequences, 12% to 15% of which appear only once. Sequenced input: blood. These receptor sequences come from a woman younger than 35 with Graves' ophthalmopathy. Both conserved end residues are part of each CDR3. Each record gives: D gene, J gene, V gene, CDR3 length, clone size, CDR3 protein, CDR3 DNA. A D gene is named only where the DNA matches it firmly. Where a row states a size, it is once, few, many or the class of an expanded clone; other rows omit it.

d_call: NA; j_call: TRBJ2-1; v_call: TRBV4-1; cdr3_length: 17; clone_size: NA; cdr3_aa: CASSVRTAPALYNEQFF; cdr3_nt: TGCGCCAGCAGCGTCCGGACAGCCCCTGCCTTATACAATGAGCAGTTCTTC
d_call: NA; j_call: TRBJ2-1; v_call: TRBV7-3; cdr3_length: 12; clone_size: once; cdr3_aa: CASSLSDHEQFF; cdr3_nt: TGTGCCAGCAGCTTATCCGATCATGAGCAGTTCTTC
d_call: NA; j_call: TRBJ1-1; v_call: TRBV24-1; cdr3_length: 13; clone_size: NA; cdr3_aa: CATSDTIGLEAFF; cdr3_nt: TGTGCCACCAGTGACACGATCGGGTTGGAAGCTTTCTTT
d_call: TRBD2; j_call: TRBJ2-5; v_call: TRBV12-3/TRBV12-4; cdr3_length: 14; clone_size: NA; cdr3_aa: CASSDDGRGETQYF; cdr3_nt: TGTGCCAGCAGTGACGACGGGAGGGGGGAGACCCAGTACTTC
d_call: TRBD2; j_call: TRBJ2-5; v_call: TRBV24-1; cdr3_length: 16; clone_size: few; cdr3_aa: CATSGWGGAFQETQYF; cdr3_nt: TGTGCCACCAGTGGCTGGGGAGGGGCGTTCCAAGAGACCCAGTACTTC
d_call: TRBD1; j_call: TRBJ1-5; v_call: TRBV4-3; cdr3_length: 16; clone_size: few; cdr3_aa: CASSQDRYRGNQPQHF; cdr3_nt: TGCGCCAGCAGCCAAGATAGGTACAGGGGGAATCAGCCCCAGCATTTT
d_call: TRBD2; j_call: TRBJ2-3; v_call: TRBV10-3; cdr3_length: 18; clone_size: many; cdr3_aa: CAISEWGTSGRSTDTQYF; cdr3_nt: TGTGCCATCAGTGAGTGGGGGACTAGCGGGAGGAGCACAGATACGCAGTATTTT
d_call: NA; j_call: TRBJ1-4; v_call: TRBV28; cdr3_length: 14; clone_size: many; cdr3_aa: CASRIQGGSEKLFF; cdr3_nt: TGTGCCAGCAGGATACAGGGTGGATCTGAAAAACTGTTTTTT
d_call: NA; j_call: TRBJ2-7; v_call: TRBV3-1; cdr3_length: 15; clone_size: NA; cdr3_aa: CASSQGDGGATRQYF; cdr3_nt: TGTGCCAGCAGCCAAGGCGATGGGGGGGCCACCAGGCAGTACTTC
d_call: TRBD2; j_call: TRBJ2-2; v_call: TRBV14; cdr3_length: 19; clone_size: few; cdr3_aa: CASSQDPRWGRADTGELFF; cdr3_nt: TGTGCCAGCAGCCAAGACCCACGGTGGGGGAGGGCCGACACCGGGGAGCTGTTTTTT
d_call: NA; j_call: TRBJ1-2; v_call: TRBV6-1; cdr3_length: 14; clone_size: many; cdr3_aa: CASSDIGGFYGYTF; cdr3_nt: TGTGCCAGCAGTGACATCGGGGGGTTCTATGGCTACACCTTC
d_call: NA; j_call: TRBJ2-1; v_call: TRBV7-3; cdr3_length: 13; clone_size: many; cdr3_aa: CASSSNQGDEQFF; cdr3_nt: TGTGCCAGCAGCTCCAACCAGGGCGATGAGCAGTTCTTC
d_call: TRBD2; j_call: TRBJ2-7; v_call: TRBV5-6; cdr3_length: 17; clone_size: many; cdr3_aa: CASSLDLGLDRYYEQYF; cdr3_nt: TGTGCCAGCAGCTTGGATTTGGGACTAGACCGATACTACGAGCAGTACTTC
d_call: NA; j_call: TRBJ2-1; v_call: TRBV12-3/TRBV12-4; cdr3_length: 14; clone_size: many; cdr3_aa: CASRRRGSYNEQFF; cdr3_nt: TGTGCCAGCAGGAGGAGGGGGTCCTACAATGAGCAGTTCTTC
d_call: TRBD1; j_call: TRBJ2-7; v_call: TRBV18; cdr3_length: 14; clone_size: NA; cdr3_aa: CACSPGTGSYEQYF; cdr3_nt: TGTGCCTGCTCACCAGGGACAGGGTCCTACGAGCAGTACTTC
d_call: TRBD1; j_call: TRBJ1-1; v_call: TRBV6-1; cdr3_length: 14; clone_size: NA; cdr3_aa: CASKKQGLNTEAFF; cdr3_nt: TGTGCCAGCAAGAAACAGGGGTTGAACACTGAAGCTTTCTTT
d_call: NA; j_call: TRBJ1-5; v_call: TRBV30; cdr3_length: 13; clone_size: many; cdr3_aa: CAWTRSPTQPQHF; cdr3_nt: TGTGCCTGGACGCGGAGCCCCACACAGCCCCAGCATTTT
d_call: NA; j_call: TRBJ1-1; v_call: TRBV13; cdr3_length: 11; clone_size: NA; cdr3_aa: CASSSPLEAFF; cdr3_nt: TGTGCCAGCAGCTCCCCCCTTGAAGCTTTCTTT
d_call: NA; j_call: TRBJ1-1; v_call: TRBV5-1; cdr3_length: 15; clone_size: many; cdr3_aa: CASSSSGVEQGEAFF; cdr3_nt: TGCGCCAGCAGCTCGTCGGGAGTTGAACAGGGTGAAGCTTTCTTT
d_call: NA; j_call: TRBJ2-1; v_call: TRBV27; cdr3_length: 15; clone_size: many; cdr3_aa: CASSFQQALVNEQFF; cdr3_nt: TGTGCCAGCAGTTTTCAACAAGCCCTCGTTAATGAGCAGTTCTTC
d_call: TRBD2; j_call: TRBJ2-1; v_call: TRBV28; cdr3_length: 16; clone_size: many; cdr3_aa: CASSSRGRTSYNEQFF; cdr3_nt: TGTGCCAGCAGTTCCCGCGGGAGGACCTCCTACAATGAGCAGTTCTTC
d_call: NA; j_call: TRBJ1-1; v_call: TRBV7-3; cdr3_length: 13; clone_size: many; cdr3_aa: CASSLGTPTEAFF; cdr3_nt: TGTGCCAGCAGCTTAGGGACACCCACTGAAGCTTTCTTT
d_call: TRBD2; j_call: TRBJ2-3; v_call: TRBV7-2; cdr3_length: 16; clone_size: many; cdr3_aa: CATPSSPTGGSDTQYF; cdr3_nt: TGTGCCACACCTAGCTCCCCGACGGGGGGTTCAGATACGCAGTATTTT
d_call: NA; j_call: TRBJ1-2; v_call: TRBV28; cdr3_length: 13; clone_size: NA; cdr3_aa: CASSLKPDRIWSF; cdr3_nt: TGTGCCAGCAGTTTAAAGCCCGACAGGATTTGGTCCTTC
d_call: NA; j_call: TRBJ2-3; v_call: TRBV5-8; cdr3_length: 14; clone_size: NA; cdr3_aa: CASSTGRDTDTQYF; cdr3_nt: TGTGCCAGCAGCACGGGACGGGACACAGATACGCAGTATTTT
d_call: TRBD1; j_call: TRBJ1-4; v_call: TRBV6-5; cdr3_length: 16; clone_size: few; cdr3_aa: CASSYSGQAPNEKLFF; cdr3_nt: TGTGCCAGCAGTTACTCGGGACAGGCCCCTAATGAAAAACTGTTTTTT
d_call: TRBD2; j_call: TRBJ2-7; v_call: TRBV19; cdr3_length: 19; clone_size: few; cdr3_aa: CASSPAGGVWTSGRYEQYF; cdr3_nt: TGTGCCAGTAGCCCAGCGGGAGGGGTTTGGACTAGCGGGAGATACGAGCAGTACTTC